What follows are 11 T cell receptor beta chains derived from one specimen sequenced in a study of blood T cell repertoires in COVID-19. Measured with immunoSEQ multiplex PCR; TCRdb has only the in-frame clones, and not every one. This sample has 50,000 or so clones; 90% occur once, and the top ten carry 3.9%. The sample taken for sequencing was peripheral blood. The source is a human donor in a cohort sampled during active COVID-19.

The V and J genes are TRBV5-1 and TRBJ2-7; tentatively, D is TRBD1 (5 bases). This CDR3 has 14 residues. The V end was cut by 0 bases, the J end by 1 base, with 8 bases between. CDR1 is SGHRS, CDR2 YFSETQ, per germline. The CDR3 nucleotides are TGCGCCAGCAGCTTGGAGGGGAAGTCCTACGAGCAGTACTTC. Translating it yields CASSLEGKSYEQYF.

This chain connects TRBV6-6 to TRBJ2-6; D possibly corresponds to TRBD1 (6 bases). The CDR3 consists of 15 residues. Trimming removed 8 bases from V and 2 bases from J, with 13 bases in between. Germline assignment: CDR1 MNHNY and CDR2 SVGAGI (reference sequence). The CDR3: CASWSTGTGANVLTF. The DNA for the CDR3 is TGTGCCAGCTGGAGTACAGGGACTGGGGCCAACGTCCTGACTTTC.

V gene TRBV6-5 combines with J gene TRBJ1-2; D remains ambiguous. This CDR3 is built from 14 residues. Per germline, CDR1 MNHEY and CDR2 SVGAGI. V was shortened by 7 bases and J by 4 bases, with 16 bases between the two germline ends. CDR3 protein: CASTGGEMVYGYTF. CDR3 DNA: TGTGCCAGCACCGGAGGAGAGATGGTCTATGGCTACACCTTC.

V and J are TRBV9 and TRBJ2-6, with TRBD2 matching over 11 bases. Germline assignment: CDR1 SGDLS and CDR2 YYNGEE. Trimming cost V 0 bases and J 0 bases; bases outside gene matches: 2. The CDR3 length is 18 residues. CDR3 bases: TGTGCCAGCAGCGTAGGACTAGCGGGACCCTCTGGGGCCAACGTCCTGACTTTC. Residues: CASSVGLAGPSGANVLTF.

The CDR3 reads CATTASVGAYNEQFF. CDR3 nucleotide sequence: TGTGCCACCACTGCTAGCGTGGGAGCCTACAATGAGCAGTTCTTC. This chain connects TRBV5-4 to TRBJ2-1, with D maybe TRBD2 (6 bases). CDR1 is SGHNT and CDR2 is YYREEE in the germline V gene (reference sequence). V dropped 9 bases and J dropped 2 bases, with 18 bases sitting between them. This CDR3 spans 15 amino acids.

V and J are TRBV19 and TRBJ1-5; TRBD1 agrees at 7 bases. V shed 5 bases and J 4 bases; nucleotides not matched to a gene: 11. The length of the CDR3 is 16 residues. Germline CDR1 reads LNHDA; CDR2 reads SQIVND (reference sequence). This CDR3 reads CASSPMRDSINQPQHF. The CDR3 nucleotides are TGTGCCAGTAGTCCGATGCGGGACAGCATAAATCAGCCCCAGCATTTT.

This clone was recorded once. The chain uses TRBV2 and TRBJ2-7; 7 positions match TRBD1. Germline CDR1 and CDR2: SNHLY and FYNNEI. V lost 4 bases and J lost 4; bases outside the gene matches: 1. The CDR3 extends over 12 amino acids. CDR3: CASSGQGYEQYV. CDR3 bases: TGTGCCAGCAGTGGACAGGGATACGAGCAGTACGTC.

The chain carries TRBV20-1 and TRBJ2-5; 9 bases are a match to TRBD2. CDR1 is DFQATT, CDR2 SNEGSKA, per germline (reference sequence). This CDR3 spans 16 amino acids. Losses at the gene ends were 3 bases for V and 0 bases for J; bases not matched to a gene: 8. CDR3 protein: CSASVLAGSDQETQYF. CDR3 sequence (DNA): TGCAGTGCTAGTGTACTAGCGGGTTCCGACCAAGAGACCCAGTACTTC.

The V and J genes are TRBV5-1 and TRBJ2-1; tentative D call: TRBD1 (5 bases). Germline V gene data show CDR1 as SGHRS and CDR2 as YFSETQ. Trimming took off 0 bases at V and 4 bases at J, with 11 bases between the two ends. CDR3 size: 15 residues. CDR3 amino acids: CASSLGLSGYNEQFF. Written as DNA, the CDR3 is TGCGCCAGCAGCTTGGGGCTTTCAGGGTACAATGAGCAGTTCTTC.

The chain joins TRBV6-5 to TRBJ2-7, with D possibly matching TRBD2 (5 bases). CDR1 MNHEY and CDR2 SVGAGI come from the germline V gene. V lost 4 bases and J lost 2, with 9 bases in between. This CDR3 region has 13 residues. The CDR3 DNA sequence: TGTGCCAGCAGTTTTGGCGGGCCCTACGAGCAGTACGTC. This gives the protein CASSFGGPYEQYV.

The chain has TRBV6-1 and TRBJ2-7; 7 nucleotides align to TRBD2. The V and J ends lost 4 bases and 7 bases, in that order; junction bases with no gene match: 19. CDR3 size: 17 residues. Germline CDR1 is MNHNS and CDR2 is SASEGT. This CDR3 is CASSGGEGWPGGGEQYV. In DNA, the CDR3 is TGTGCCAGCAGTGGGGGAGAGGGGTGGCCGGGAGGAGGGGAGCAGTACGTC.